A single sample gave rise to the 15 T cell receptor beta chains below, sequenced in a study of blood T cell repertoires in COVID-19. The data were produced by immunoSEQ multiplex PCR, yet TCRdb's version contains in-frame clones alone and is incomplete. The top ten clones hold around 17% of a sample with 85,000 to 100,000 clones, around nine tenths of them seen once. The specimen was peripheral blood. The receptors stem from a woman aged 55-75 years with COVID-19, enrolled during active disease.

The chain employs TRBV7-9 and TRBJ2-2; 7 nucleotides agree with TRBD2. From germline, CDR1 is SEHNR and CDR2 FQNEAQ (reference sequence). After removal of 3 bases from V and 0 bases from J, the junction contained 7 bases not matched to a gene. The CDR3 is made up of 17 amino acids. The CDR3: CASSFPERGPNTGELFF. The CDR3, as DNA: TGTGCCAGCAGCTTCCCGGAGCGGGGCCCGAACACCGGGGAGCTGTTTTTT.

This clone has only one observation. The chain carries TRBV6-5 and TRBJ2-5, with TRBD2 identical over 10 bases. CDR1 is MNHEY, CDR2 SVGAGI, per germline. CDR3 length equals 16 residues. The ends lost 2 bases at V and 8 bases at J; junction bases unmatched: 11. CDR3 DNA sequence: TGTGCCAGCAGTTACGGGACTAGCGTCGGTGCGATAACCCAGTACTTC. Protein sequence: CASSYGTSVGAITQYF.

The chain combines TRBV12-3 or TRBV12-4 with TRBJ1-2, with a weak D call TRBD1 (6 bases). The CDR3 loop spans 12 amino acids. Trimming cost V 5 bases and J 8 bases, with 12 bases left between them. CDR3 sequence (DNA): TGTGCCAGCAGTCGGGGACATGGCGGCTACACCTTC. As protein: CASSRGHGGYTF.

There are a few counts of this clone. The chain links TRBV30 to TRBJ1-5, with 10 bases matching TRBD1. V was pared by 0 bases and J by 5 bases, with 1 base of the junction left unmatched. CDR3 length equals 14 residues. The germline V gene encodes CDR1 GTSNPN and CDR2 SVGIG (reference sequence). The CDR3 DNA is TGTGCCTGGAGTGTGGACAGGGGGTATCAGCCCCAGCATTTT. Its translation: CAWSVDRGYQPQHF.

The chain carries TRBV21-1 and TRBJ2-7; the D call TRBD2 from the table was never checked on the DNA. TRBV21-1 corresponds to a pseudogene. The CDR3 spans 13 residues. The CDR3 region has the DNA TGTGCCAGCCTTACGGGGGGTTGTTACGAGCAGTACTTC. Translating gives CASLTGGCYEQYF.

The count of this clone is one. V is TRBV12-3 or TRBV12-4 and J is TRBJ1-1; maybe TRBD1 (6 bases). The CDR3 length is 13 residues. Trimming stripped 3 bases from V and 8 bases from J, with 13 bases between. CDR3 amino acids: CASSFGGGLEAFF. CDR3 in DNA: TGTGCCAGCAGTTTCGGGGGGGGGCTCGAAGCTTTCTTT.

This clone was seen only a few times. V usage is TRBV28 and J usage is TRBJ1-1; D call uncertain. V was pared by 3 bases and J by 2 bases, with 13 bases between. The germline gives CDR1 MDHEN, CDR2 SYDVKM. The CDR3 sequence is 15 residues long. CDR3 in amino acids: CASSLGGRANTEAFF. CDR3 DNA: TGTGCCAGCAGTTTGGGAGGACGGGCAAACACTGAAGCTTTCTTT.

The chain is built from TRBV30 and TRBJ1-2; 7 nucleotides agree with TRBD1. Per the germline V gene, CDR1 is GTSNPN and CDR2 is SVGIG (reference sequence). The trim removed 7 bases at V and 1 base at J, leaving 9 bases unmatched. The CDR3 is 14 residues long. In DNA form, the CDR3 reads TGTGCCTTCGCGGTTTGGGACAGTAACTATGGCTACACCTTC. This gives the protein CAFAVWDSNYGYTF.

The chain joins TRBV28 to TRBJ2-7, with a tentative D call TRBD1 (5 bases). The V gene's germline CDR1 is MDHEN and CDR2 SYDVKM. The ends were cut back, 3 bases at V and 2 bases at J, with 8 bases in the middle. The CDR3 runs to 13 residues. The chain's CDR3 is CASSLTAAYEQYF. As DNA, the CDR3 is TGTGCCAGCAGTTTGACAGCTGCCTACGAGCAGTACTTC.

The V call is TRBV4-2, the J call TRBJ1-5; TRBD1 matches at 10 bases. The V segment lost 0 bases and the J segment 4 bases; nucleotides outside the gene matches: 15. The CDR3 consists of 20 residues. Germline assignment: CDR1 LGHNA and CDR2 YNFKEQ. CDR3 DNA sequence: TGTGCCAGCAGCCAAGATCTGGCCGGGACAGGGGCAGTCGGGAATCAGCCCCAGCATTTT. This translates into CASSQDLAGTGAVGNQPQHF.

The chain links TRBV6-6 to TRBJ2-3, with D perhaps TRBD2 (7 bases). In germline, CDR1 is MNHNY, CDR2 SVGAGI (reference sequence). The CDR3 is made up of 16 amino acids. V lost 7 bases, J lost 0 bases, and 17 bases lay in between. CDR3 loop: CASTRVAGASTDTQYF. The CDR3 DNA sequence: TGTGCCAGCACCCGGGTGGCGGGGGCCAGCACAGATACGCAGTATTTT.

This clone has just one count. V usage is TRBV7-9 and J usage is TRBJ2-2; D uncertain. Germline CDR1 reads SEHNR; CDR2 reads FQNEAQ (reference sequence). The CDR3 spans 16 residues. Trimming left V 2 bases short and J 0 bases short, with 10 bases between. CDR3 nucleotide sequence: TGTGCCAGCAGCTTACTGCAGAACGCGAACACCGGGGAGCTGTTTTTT. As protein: CASSLLQNANTGELFF.

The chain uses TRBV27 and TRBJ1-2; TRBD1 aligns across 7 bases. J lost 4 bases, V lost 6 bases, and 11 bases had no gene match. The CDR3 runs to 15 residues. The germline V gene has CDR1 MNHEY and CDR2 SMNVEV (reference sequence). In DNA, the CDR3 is TGTGCCAGCAGCGCACAGGGGCGAAACACCTATGGCTACACCTTC. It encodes CASSAQGRNTYGYTF.

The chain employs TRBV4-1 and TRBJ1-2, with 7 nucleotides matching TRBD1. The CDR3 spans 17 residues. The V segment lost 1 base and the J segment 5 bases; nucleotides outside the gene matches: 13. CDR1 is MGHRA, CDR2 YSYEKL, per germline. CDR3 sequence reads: CASSQVGGGAGGYGYTF. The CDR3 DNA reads TGCGCCAGCAGCCAAGTCGGAGGGGGCGCGGGGGGATATGGCTACACCTTC.

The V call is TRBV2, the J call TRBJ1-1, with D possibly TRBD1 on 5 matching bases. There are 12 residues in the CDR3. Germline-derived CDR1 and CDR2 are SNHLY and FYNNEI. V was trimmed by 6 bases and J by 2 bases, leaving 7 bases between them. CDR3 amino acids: CASSTGNTEAFF. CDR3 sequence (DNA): TGTGCCAGCAGCACAGGTAACACTGAAGCTTTCTTT.